This T cell receptor beta chain was obtained from a study of CD8+ T cells in alopecia areata. Study-wide background: Treated individuals took tofacitinib by mouth, 5 to 10 mg twice daily.

Overall study findings and caveats: Expanded CD8+ clones among the top 100, and scalp clonality, were significantly decreased by tofacitinib.

This CDR3 has 15 amino acids. CDR1 WSHSY and CDR2 SAAADI come from the germline V gene. Trimming took 3 bases from V and 6 from J, leaving 15 bases between them. cDNA prepared by RNA extraction and subsequent reverse transcription served as the template for sequencing. Measured with immunoSEQ multiplex PCR; TCRdb has only the in-frame clones, and not every one. The table has a few hundred thousand clones, 50% to 70% seen once. Noted treatment: oral pan-JAK inhibitor, 5-10 mg twice daily. Concerning this clone: Its antigen is still unknown.

The clonotype comes from a human donor with alopecia areata. This material consisted of CD4+ T cells sorted from blood, taken at week 4, from a patient treated with tofacitinib. The V and J genes are TRBV10-2 and TRBJ1-5, with unresolved D. The CDR3 protein is CASSDTLRGGQPQHF. The CDR3 DNA reads TGCGCCAGCAGTGACACCCTGCGGGGTGGTCAGCCCCAGCATTTT.